This T cell receptor (beta chain) was captured by sequencing in a study of shared clonotypes between healthy human individuals. TCRdb's copy holds only in-frame clones and misses some; the assay was immunoSEQ multiplex PCR. The table has approximately 980,000 clones, approximately 80% seen once; the top ten hold over 1.3%. Germline values: CDR1 SGHTA, CDR2 FQGNSA. This CDR3 has 16 amino acids. The J segment lost 4 bases and the V segment lost 5 bases, leaving 7 bases of the junction unmatched. Sequencing input: memory CD4+ T cells sorted from blood. Stated subset: CD45RA-negative fraction. This receptor was taken from a man between 18 and 29 years old in good health. The chain couples TRBV7-2 to TRBJ2-1, with TRBD1 identical over 11 bases. The CDR3: CASSTTGTGGYNEQFF. In DNA, the CDR3 is TGTGCCAGCAGCACCACCGGGACAGGGGGGTACAATGAGCAGTTCTTC.